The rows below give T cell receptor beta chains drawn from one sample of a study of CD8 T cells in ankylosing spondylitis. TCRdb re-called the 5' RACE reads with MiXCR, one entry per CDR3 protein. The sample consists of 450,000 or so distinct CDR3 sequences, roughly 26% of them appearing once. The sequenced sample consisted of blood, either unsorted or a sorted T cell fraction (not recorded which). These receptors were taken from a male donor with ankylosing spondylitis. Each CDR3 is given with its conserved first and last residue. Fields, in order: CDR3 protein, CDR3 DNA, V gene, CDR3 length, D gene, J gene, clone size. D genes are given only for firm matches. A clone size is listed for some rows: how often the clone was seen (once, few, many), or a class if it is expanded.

CDR3 protein: CASSLGTVPYEQYF; CDR3 DNA: TGTGCCAGCAGTTTAGGGACGGTACCCTACGAGCAGTACTTC; V gene: TRBV12-3/TRBV12-4; CDR3 length: 14; D gene: -; J gene: TRBJ2-7; clone size: few
CDR3 protein: CASSLEEGRNQPQHF; CDR3 DNA: TGTGCCAGCAGCTTGGAGGAGGGGCGTAATCAGCCCCAGCATTTT; V gene: TRBV2; CDR3 length: 15; D gene: -; J gene: TRBJ1-5; clone size: few
CDR3 protein: CASSKGLAGGLDTQYF; CDR3 DNA: TGTGCCAGCAGCAAGGGACTAGCGGGAGGTTTGGATACGCAGTATTTT; V gene: TRBV3-1; CDR3 length: 16; D gene: TRBD2; J gene: TRBJ2-3; clone size: -
CDR3 protein: CASSLGTGAWTKNIQYF; CDR3 DNA: TGCGCCAGCAGCTTGGGGACAGGGGCTTGGACCAAAAACATTCAGTACTTC; V gene: TRBV5-1; CDR3 length: 17; D gene: TRBD1; J gene: TRBJ2-4; clone size: few
CDR3 protein: CASSLGGDSHNEQFF; CDR3 DNA: TGCGCCAGCAGCTTGGGGGGGGACAGCCACAATGAGCAGTTCTTC; V gene: TRBV5-1; CDR3 length: 15; D gene: -; J gene: TRBJ2-1; clone size: -
CDR3 protein: CSARSYGQETQYF; CDR3 DNA: TGCAGTGCTAGGAGTTACGGGCAAGAGACCCAGTACTTC; V gene: TRBV20-1; CDR3 length: 13; D gene: -; J gene: TRBJ2-5; clone size: -
CDR3 protein: CAWITAGPMNTEAFF; CDR3 DNA: TGTGCCTGGATTACAGCGGGACCTATGAACACTGAAGCTTTCTTT; V gene: TRBV30; CDR3 length: 15; D gene: -; J gene: TRBJ1-1; clone size: few
CDR3 protein: CASSATGLLNNEQFF; CDR3 DNA: TGTGCCAGCAGTGCAACGGGACTTCTAAACAATGAGCAGTTCTTC; V gene: TRBV6-1; CDR3 length: 15; D gene: -; J gene: TRBJ2-1; clone size: few
CDR3 protein: CATQGVTGELFF; CDR3 DNA: TGTGCCACACAGGGGGTCACCGGGGAGCTGTTTTTT; V gene: TRBV19; CDR3 length: 12; D gene: TRBD1; J gene: TRBJ2-2; clone size: -
CDR3 protein: CSASMGKVGHGYTF; CDR3 DNA: TGCAGTGCTAGTATGGGGAAGGTGGGACATGGCTACACCTTC; V gene: TRBV20-1; CDR3 length: 14; D gene: -; J gene: TRBJ1-2; clone size: -
CDR3 protein: CASSLVGSGAGTEAFF; CDR3 DNA: TGTGCCAGCAGCTTAGTGGGGTCGGGGGCAGGCACTGAAGCTTTCTTT; V gene: TRBV7-2; CDR3 length: 16; D gene: -; J gene: TRBJ1-1; clone size: -
CDR3 protein: CASSLADRPTGELFF; CDR3 DNA: TGTGCCAGCAGTTTAGCCGACAGACCCACCGGGGAGCTGTTTTTT; V gene: TRBV12-3/TRBV12-4; CDR3 length: 15; D gene: -; J gene: TRBJ2-2; clone size: few
CDR3 protein: CASSDIQWGPGYTF; CDR3 DNA: TGTGCCAGCAGTGATATACAGTGGGGACCTGGCTACACCTTC; V gene: TRBV25-1; CDR3 length: 14; D gene: -; J gene: TRBJ1-2; clone size: -
CDR3 protein: CASSPGRFEKLFF; CDR3 DNA: TGTGCCAGCAGCCCAGGACGGTTTGAAAAACTGTTTTTT; V gene: TRBV7-2; CDR3 length: 13; D gene: -; J gene: TRBJ1-4; clone size: few
CDR3 protein: CATGPGLAADTQYF; CDR3 DNA: TGTGCCACCGGACCGGGACTAGCGGCAGATACGCAGTATTTT; V gene: TRBV7-9; CDR3 length: 14; D gene: TRBD2; J gene: TRBJ2-3; clone size: -
CDR3 protein: CSASGTGPFTEAFF; CDR3 DNA: TGCAGTGCTTCCGGGACAGGGCCGTTTACTGAAGCTTTCTTT; V gene: TRBV20-1; CDR3 length: 14; D gene: TRBD1; J gene: TRBJ1-1; clone size: few
CDR3 protein: CASSLLASGTDTQYF; CDR3 DNA: TGCGCCAGCAGCTTGTTGGCTAGCGGCACAGATACGCAGTATTTT; V gene: TRBV5-1; CDR3 length: 15; D gene: -; J gene: TRBJ2-3; clone size: -
CDR3 protein: CASSDDSRNTEAFF; CDR3 DNA: TGTGCCAGCAGCGATGACAGCAGGAACACTGAAGCTTTCTTT; V gene: TRBV5-6; CDR3 length: 14; D gene: -; J gene: TRBJ1-1; clone size: -
CDR3 protein: CASIFRGLDYNEQFF; CDR3 DNA: TGTGCCAGCATCTTTCGGGGACTAGATTATAATGAGCAGTTCTTC; V gene: TRBV2; CDR3 length: 15; D gene: TRBD2; J gene: TRBJ2-1; clone size: -
CDR3 protein: CATSRDRLNEQFF; CDR3 DNA: TGTGCCACCAGCAGAGATCGTTTGAATGAGCAGTTCTTC; V gene: TRBV15; CDR3 length: 13; D gene: -; J gene: TRBJ2-1; clone size: many
CDR3 protein: CASNWDTTTEAFF; CDR3 DNA: TGTGCCAGCAATTGGGACACCACCACTGAAGCTTTCTTT; V gene: TRBV2; CDR3 length: 13; D gene: -; J gene: TRBJ1-1; clone size: -
CDR3 protein: CATSDLSLNYGYTF; CDR3 DNA: TGTGCCACCAGTGATTTGAGTTTGAACTATGGCTACACCTTC; V gene: TRBV24-1; CDR3 length: 14; D gene: -; J gene: TRBJ1-2; clone size: -